The clone carrying this T cell receptor beta chain was observed a few times. Libraries were prepared by immunoSEQ multiplex PCR; TCRdb keeps only in-frame clonotypes and omits some of them. Here the sample spans about 310,000 clones, approximately 91% being singletons. This sample is drawn from a study of blood T cell repertoires in COVID-19. CDR3 size: 13 residues. V lost 3 bases, J lost 6 bases, and 9 bases lay in between. Germline V CDR1 and CDR2: SGHRS, YFSETQ. The source is a woman between 40 and 50 years old who had recovered from COVID-19. Input material: PBMCs or T cells enriched from blood (not recorded which). The V gene is TRBV5-1, the J gene TRBJ2-2; D is unclear. The CDR3 nucleotides read TGCGCCAGCAGCTACGGAGACTCCGGGGAGCTGTTTTTT. This gives the protein CASSYGDSGELFF.